The rows below give T cell receptor beta chains drawn from one sample of a study of shared clonotypes between healthy human individuals. Method: immunoSEQ multiplex PCR; TCRdb's copy keeps in-frame clones and lacks some. Of some 2,100,000 clones in the sample, approximately 94% were seen once. Sequenced: naive CD8+ T cells from PBMCs. The receptor set was obtained from a man between 18 and 29 years old in good health. Some clones in this sample may be carry-over from other donors' samples. Both conserved end residues are part of each CDR3. The D gene is left open where the match is weak. A clone size is listed for some rows: how often the clone was seen (once, few, many), or a class if it is expanded.

.	TRBV28	TRBJ1-2	.	CASRLTGLGNYGYTF	TGTGCCAGCAGGCTTACAGGGCTCGGCAACTATGGCTACACCTTC
TRBD2	TRBV11-2	TRBJ2-7	.	CASSTTSGNRYEQYF	TGTGCCAGCAGCACGACTAGCGGGAATCGGTACGAGCAGTACTTC
TRBD2	TRBV10-1	TRBJ2-1	few	CAGREGPVF	TGCGCCGGACGGGAGGGCCCCGTCTTC
.	TRBV2	TRBJ1-1	.	CASSVGRGNSMNTEAFF	TGTGCCAGCAGTGTAGGAAGGGGGAACTCCATGAACACTGAAGCTTTCTTT
.	TRBV28	TRBJ1-2	.	CASSLSGLNYGYTF	TGTGCCAGCAGTTTGTCGGGACTTAACTATGGCTACACCTTC
.	TRBV19	TRBJ2-3	.	CASSITQGKDTQYF	TGTGCCAGTAGTATAACCCAGGGAAAAGATACGCAGTATTTT
.	TRBV6-1	TRBJ1-1	.	CASSEVSRVKTEAFF	TGTGCCAGCAGTGAAGTTTCCAGGGTAAAAACTGAAGCTTTCTTT
.	TRBV28	TRBJ1-2	.	CASSEGDVNYGYTF	TGTGCCAGCAGCGAAGGGGACGTAAACTATGGCTACACCTTC
.	TRBV7-9	TRBJ2-7	.	CASSLSEASREQYF	TGTGCCAGCAGCTTATCCGAGGCTTCCCGAGAGCAGTACTTC
TRBD2	TRBV4-1	TRBJ2-1	once	CASSQGTSGSRDEQFF	TGCGCCAGCAGCCAGGGGACTAGCGGGAGTAGGGATGAGCAGTTCTTC
TRBD1	TRBV28	TRBJ2-5	.	CASSQQGASRNQYF	TGTGCCAGCAGTCAACAGGGGGCTTCCCGGAACCAGTACTTC
TRBD2	TRBV4-1	TRBJ2-1	.	CASSQSSGRAVYNEQFF	TGCGCCAGCAGCCAGTCTAGCGGGAGGGCGGTATACAATGAGCAGTTCTTC
TRBD1	TRBV5-4	TRBJ2-1	.	CASRSGGPDEQFF	TGTGCCAGCAGATCAGGGGGCCCGGATGAGCAGTTCTTC
.	TRBV27	TRBJ1-1	.	CASSLYSRGTEAFF	TGTGCCAGCAGCTTATATAGCCGGGGGACTGAAGCTTTCTTT
TRBD1	TRBV27	TRBJ1-2	.	CASSRGQRVGYGYTF	TGTGCCAGCAGTCGGGGACAGAGAGTAGGCTATGGCTACACCTTC
.	TRBV7-8	TRBJ2-2	.	CASSLGAGSVTGELFF	TGTGCCAGCAGCTTAGGAGCAGGGAGCGTCACCGGGGAGCTGTTTTTT
.	TRBV27	TRBJ1-1	once	CASSLVRDTEAFF	TGTGCCAGCAGTTTGGTGCGGGACACTGAAGCTTTCTTT
.	TRBV18	TRBJ1-1	.	CASSLSSGGPTEAFF	TGTGCCAGCTCACTATCTTCCGGGGGGCCCACTGAAGCTTTCTTT
.	TRBV13	TRBJ2-1	.	CASSLSGGEQFF	TGTGCCAGCAGCCTAAGCGGCGGTGAGCAGTTCTTC
TRBD1	TRBV11-1	TRBJ1-1	.	CASSFESGTESNTEAFF	TGTGCCAGCAGCTTCGAGTCCGGGACAGAGTCTAACACTGAAGCTTTCTTT
.	TRBV30	TRBJ1-2	.	CAWSPSPYGYTF	TGTGCCTGGAGTCCGAGCCCCTATGGCTACACCTTC
.	TRBV2	TRBJ2-1	.	CATRLGGIYNEQFF	TGTGCCACTAGACTGGGCGGGATCTACAATGAGCAGTTCTTC
.	TRBV11-2	TRBJ2-3	.	CASSHPRPPIPSTDTQYF	TGTGCCAGCAGCCACCCCCGGCCGCCTATTCCTAGCACAGATACGCAGTATTTT
TRBD1	TRBV19	TRBJ1-1	once	CASSDRGWTEAFF	TGTGCCAGTAGTGACAGGGGGTGGACTGAAGCTTTCTTT
.	TRBV27	TRBJ2-1	once	CASTRKGAGEQFF	TGTGCCAGCACCAGGAAGGGGGCGGGGGAGCAGTTCTTC
TRBD1	TRBV7-2	TRBJ2-7	.	CASSSGPGQGYEQYF	TGTGCCAGCAGCTCCGGACCGGGACAGGGCTACGAGCAGTACTTC
.	TRBV29-1	TRBJ2-7	.	CSVAGTFEDSYEQYF	TGCAGCGTTGCAGGGACTTTCGAAGACTCCTACGAGCAGTACTTC
.	TRBV30	TRBJ1-4	.	CAWLDGYNEKLFF	TGTGCCTGGCTGGACGGTTATAATGAAAAACTGTTTTTT
TRBD2	TRBV7-3	TRBJ2-1	.	CASSPGLSGDEQFF	TGTGCCAGCAGCCCGGGACTATCCGGCGATGAGCAGTTCTTC
.	TRBV7-2	TRBJ2-1	.	CASSLKGGAGEGNEQFF	TGTGCCAGCAGCTTAAAGGGTGGCGCAGGGGAAGGAAATGAGCAGTTCTTC
.	TRBV5-4	TRBJ2-3	.	CASSLLPGDTQYF	TGTGCCAGCAGCTTGCTCCCCGGGGATACGCAGTATTTT
TRBD2	TRBV7-9	TRBJ2-1	.	CASSGGWREIDEQFF	TGTGCCAGCAGCGGAGGGTGGCGGGAGATTGATGAGCAGTTCTTC
.	TRBV9	TRBJ2-1	once	CASSPPSGTSYNEQFF	TGTGCCAGCAGCCCCCCCAGTGGGACCTCCTACAATGAGCAGTTCTTC
.	TRBV5-6	TRBJ1-1	.	CASSPTPVAPEAFF	TGTGCCAGCAGCCCCACCCCCGTGGCCCCGGAAGCTTTCTTT
TRBD2	TRBV27	TRBJ2-7	once	CASSPGLNYEQYF	TGTGCCAGCAGCCCGGGACTAAACTACGAGCAGTACTTC
TRBD2	TRBV10-2	TRBJ2-3	.	CASRREGPLDTQYF	TGCGCCAGCCGGCGGGAGGGCCCCTTAGATACGCAGTATTTT
.	TRBV9	TRBJ1-1	.	CASSVTKEDTEAFF	TGTGCCAGCAGCGTAACCAAGGAGGACACTGAAGCTTTCTTT
TRBD2	TRBV11-2	TRBJ2-3	.	CASSGLKRESTDTQYF	TGTGCCAGCAGCGGCCTGAAGCGGGAGAGTACAGATACGCAGTATTTT
.	TRBV30	TRBJ1-6	.	CAWSVRSGLHSPLHF	TGTGCCTGGAGTGTACGTTCCGGGTTGCATTCACCCCTCCACTTT
.	TRBV28	TRBJ2-5	.	CASSFDYLQETQYF	TGTGCCAGCAGTTTCGACTATCTCCAAGAGACCCAGTACTTC
.	TRBV5-1	TRBJ2-7	.	CASSLVVGGPEQYF	TGCGCCAGCAGCTTGGTAGTCGGGGGGCCAGAGCAGTACTTC
TRBD1	TRBV12-5	TRBJ2-3	few	CASGLGTGSTDTQYF	TGTGCTAGTGGTTTGGGGACAGGGAGCACAGATACGCAGTATTTT
TRBD1	TRBV27	TRBJ2-1	.	CASSWEDRGQGEQFF	TGTGCCAGCAGTTGGGAGGACAGGGGGCAGGGTGAGCAGTTCTTC
.	TRBV7-8	TRBJ2-7	.	CASSLDRGISYEQYF	TGTGCCAGCAGCTTAGATAGGGGGATAAGCTACGAGCAGTACTTC
.	TRBV2	TRBJ1-1	once	CASLLGSTEAFF	TGTGCCAGCCTGCTCGGGTCCACTGAAGCTTTCTTT
TRBD2	TRBV5-1	TRBJ2-7	.	CASSLRPGEGEQYF	TGCGCCAGCAGCTTAAGACCCGGGGAGGGCGAGCAGTACTTC
TRBD2	TRBV28	TRBJ2-1	.	CAGGAVAGQIEQFF	TGTGCCGGGGGGGCGGTAGCGGGACAAATTGAGCAGTTCTTC
TRBD2	TRBV28	TRBJ2-5	.	CASQLAGGETQYF	TGTGCCAGCCAACTAGCGGGTGGGGAGACCCAGTACTTC
TRBD2	TRBV4-1	TRBJ2-7	.	CASSTTVGLAGVGEQYF	TGCGCCAGCAGTACGACGGTTGGACTAGCGGGAGTCGGAGAGCAGTACTTC
TRBD1	TRBV13	TRBJ1-2	.	CASSYRGPPDGYTF	TGTGCCAGCAGCTACAGGGGGCCCCCAGATGGCTACACCTTC
.	TRBV27	TRBJ2-7	.	CASSFSAGAHYEQYF	TGTGCCAGCAGTTTCTCGGCAGGGGCTCACTACGAGCAGTACTTC
.	TRBV27	TRBJ1-1	.	CASSLLWGLGTEAFF	TGTGCCAGCAGTTTACTATGGGGGCTGGGGACTGAAGCTTTCTTT
TRBD2	TRBV19	TRBJ2-7	.	CASSPGTSGNYEQYF	TGTGCCAGTAGTCCTGGGACTAGCGGGAACTACGAGCAGTACTTC